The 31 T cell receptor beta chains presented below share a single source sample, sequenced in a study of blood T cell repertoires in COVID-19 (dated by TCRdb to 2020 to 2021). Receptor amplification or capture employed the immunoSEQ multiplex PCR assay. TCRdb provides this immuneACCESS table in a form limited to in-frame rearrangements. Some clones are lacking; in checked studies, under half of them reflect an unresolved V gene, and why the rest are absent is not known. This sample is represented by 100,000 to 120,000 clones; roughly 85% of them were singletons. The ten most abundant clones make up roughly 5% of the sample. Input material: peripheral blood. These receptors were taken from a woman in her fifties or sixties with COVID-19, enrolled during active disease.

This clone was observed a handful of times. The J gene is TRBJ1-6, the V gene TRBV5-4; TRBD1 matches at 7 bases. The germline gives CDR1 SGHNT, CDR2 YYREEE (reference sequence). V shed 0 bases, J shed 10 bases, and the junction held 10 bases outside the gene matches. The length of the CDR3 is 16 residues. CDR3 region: CASSLARDSPGSPLHF. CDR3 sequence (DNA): TGTGCCAGCAGCTTGGCCAGGGACAGCCCGGGGTCACCCCTCCACTTT.

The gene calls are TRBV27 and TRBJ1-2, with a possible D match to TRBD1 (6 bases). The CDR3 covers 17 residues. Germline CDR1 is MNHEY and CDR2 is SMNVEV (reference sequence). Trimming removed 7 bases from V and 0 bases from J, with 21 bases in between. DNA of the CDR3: TGTGCCAGCAAGTATTCTTTCCGCGGGGGCTCTAACTATGGCTACACCTTC. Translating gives CASKYSFRGGSNYGYTF.

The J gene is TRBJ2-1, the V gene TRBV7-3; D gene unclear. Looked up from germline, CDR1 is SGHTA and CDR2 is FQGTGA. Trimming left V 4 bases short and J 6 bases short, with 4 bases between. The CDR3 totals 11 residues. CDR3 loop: CASSSGNEQFF. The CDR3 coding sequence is TGTGCCAGCAGCTCGGGCAATGAGCAGTTCTTC. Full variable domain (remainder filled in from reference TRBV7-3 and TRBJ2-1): GAGVSQTPSNKVTEKGKYVELRCDPISGHTALYWYRQSLGQGPEFLIYFQGTGAADDSGLPNDRFFAVRPEGSVSTLKIQRTERGDSAVYLCASSSGNEQFFGPGTRLTVL.

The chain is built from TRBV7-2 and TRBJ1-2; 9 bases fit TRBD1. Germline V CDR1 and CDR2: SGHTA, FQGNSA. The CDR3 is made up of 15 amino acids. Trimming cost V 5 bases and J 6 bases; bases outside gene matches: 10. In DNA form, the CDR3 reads TGTGCCAGCAGCCCCCGGACAGGGGCCCTCGATGGCTACACCTTC. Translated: CASSPRTGALDGYTF.

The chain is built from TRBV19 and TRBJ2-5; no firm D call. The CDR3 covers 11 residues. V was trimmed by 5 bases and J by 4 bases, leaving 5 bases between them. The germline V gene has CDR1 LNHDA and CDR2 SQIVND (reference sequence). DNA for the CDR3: TGTGCCAGTAGTTCCCGAGAGACCCAGTACTTC. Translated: CASSSRETQYF.

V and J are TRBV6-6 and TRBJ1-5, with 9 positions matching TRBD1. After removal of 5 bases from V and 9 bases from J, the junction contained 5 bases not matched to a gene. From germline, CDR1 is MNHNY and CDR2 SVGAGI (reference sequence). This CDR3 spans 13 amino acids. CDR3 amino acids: CASSDRGGGPQHF. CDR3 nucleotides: TGTGCCAGCAGTGACAGGGGGGGAGGGCCCCAGCATTTT.

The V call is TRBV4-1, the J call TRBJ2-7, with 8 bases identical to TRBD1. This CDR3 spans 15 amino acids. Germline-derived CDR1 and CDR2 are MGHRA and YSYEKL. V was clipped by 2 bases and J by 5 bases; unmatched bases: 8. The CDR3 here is CASSQTRQGLDEQYF. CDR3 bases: TGCGCCAGCAGCCAAACCCGACAGGGGCTCGACGAGCAGTACTTC.

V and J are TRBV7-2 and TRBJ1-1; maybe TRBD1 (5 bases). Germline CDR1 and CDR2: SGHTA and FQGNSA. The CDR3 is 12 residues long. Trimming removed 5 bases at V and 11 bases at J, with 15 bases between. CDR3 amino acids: CASSQSGGSAFF. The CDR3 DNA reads TGTGCCAGCAGCCAGAGTGGGGGGTCTGCTTTCTTT.

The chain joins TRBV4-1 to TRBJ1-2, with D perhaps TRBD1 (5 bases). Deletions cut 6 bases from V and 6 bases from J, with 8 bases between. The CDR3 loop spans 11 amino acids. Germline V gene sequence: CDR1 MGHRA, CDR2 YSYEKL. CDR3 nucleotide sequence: TGCGCCAGCAGGGGGGGAAATGGCTACACCTTC. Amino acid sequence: CASRGGNGYTF.

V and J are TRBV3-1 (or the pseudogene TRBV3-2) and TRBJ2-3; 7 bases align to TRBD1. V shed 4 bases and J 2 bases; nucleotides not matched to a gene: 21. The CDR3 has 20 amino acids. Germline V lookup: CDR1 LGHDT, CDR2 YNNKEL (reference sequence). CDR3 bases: TGTGCCAGCAGCCCTCAGGAGACAGGGAAAACCTTCACCTACACAGATACGCAGTATTTT. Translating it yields CASSPQETGKTFTYTDTQYF.

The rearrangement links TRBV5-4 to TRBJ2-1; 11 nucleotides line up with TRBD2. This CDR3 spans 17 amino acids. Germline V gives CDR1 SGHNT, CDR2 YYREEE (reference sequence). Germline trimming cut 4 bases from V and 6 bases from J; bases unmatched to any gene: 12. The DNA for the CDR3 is TGTGCCAGCAGCGACGGGGGACTAGCGGAGGCTGGCAATGAGCAGTTCTTC. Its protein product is CASSDGGLAEAGNEQFF. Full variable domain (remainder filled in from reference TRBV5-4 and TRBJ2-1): ETGVTQSPTHLIKTRGQQVTLRCSSQSGHNTVSWYQQALGQGPQFIFQYYREEENGRGNFPPRFSGLQFPNYSSELNVNALELDDSALYLCASSDGGLAEAGNEQFFGPGTRLTVL.

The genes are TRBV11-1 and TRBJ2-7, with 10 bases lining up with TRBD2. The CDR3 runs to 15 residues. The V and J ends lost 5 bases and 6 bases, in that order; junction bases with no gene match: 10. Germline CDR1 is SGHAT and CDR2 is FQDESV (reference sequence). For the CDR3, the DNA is TGTGCCAGCAGCCACGGGACTAGCGATGGTGGCGAGCAGTACTTC. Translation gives CASSHGTSDGGEQYF.

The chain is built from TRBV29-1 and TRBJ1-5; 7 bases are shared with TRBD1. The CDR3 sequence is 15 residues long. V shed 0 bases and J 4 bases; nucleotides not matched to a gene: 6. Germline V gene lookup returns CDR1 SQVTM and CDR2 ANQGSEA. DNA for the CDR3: TGCAGCGTTGAAGATGGGGACAGAAGAAATCAGCCCCAGCATTTT. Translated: CSVEDGDRRNQPQHF.

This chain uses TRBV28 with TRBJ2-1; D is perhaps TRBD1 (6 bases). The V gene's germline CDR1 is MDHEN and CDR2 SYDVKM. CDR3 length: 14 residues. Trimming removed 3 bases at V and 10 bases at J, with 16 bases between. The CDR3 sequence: CASSFTQQGREQFF. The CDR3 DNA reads TGTGCCAGCAGTTTTACACAACAGGGTCGAGAGCAGTTCTTC.

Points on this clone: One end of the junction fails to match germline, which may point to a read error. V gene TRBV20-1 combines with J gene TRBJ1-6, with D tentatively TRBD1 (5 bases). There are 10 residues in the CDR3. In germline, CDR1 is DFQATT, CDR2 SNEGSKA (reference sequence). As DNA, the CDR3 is TGCAGTGCTAGAGGGGGACTAGGGACCTTT. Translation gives CSARGGLGTF.

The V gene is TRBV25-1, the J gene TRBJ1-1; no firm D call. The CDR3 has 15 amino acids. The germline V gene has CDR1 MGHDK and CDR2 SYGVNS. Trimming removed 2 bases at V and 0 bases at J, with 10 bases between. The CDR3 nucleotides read TGTGCCAGCAGTGAAGTAAACAGAATGAACACTGAAGCTTTCTTT. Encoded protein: CASSEVNRMNTEAFF. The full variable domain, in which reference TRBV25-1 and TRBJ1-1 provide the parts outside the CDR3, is EADIYQTPRYLVIGTGKKITLECSQTMGHDKMYWYQQDPGMELHLIHYSYGVNSTEKGDLSSESTVSRIRTEHFPLTLESARPSHTSQYLCASSEVNRMNTEAFFGQGTRLTVV.

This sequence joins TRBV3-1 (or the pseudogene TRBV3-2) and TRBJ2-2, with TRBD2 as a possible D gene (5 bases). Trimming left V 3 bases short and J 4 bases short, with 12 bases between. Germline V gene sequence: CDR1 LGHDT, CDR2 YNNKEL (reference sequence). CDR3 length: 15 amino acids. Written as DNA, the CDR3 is TGTGCCAGCAGCCACGGGGATTCGGGCACCGGGGAGCTGTTTTTT. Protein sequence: CASSHGDSGTGELFF.

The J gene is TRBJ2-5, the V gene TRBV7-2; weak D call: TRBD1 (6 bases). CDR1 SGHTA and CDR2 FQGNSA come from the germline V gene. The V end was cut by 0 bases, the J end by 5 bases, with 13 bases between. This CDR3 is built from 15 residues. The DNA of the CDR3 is TGTGCCAGCAGCTTAGCACAGGGTGCGTACGAGACCCAGTACTTC. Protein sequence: CASSLAQGAYETQYF.

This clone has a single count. The CDR3 bases are TGTGCCAGCAGCCAAGTGGTTAGCGGGGGGGCAGATGAGCAGTTCTTC. It codes for CASSQVVSGGADEQFF. The rearrangement links TRBV4-2 to TRBJ2-1; 11 nucleotides align to TRBD2. The CDR3 covers 16 residues. Trimming at V came to 1 base and at J to 8 bases, leaving 7 bases not matched to a gene. Per germline, CDR1 LGHNA and CDR2 YNFKEQ.

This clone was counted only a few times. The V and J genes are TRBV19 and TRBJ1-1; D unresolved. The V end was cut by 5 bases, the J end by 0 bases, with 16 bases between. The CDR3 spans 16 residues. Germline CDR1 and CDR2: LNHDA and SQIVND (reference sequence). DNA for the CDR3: TGTGCCAGTAGTCGCGGTTGGAACACGGTGAACACTGAAGCTTTCTTT. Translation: CASSRGWNTVNTEAFF. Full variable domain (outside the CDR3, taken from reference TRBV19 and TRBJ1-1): DGGITQSPKYLFRKEGQNVTLSCEQNLNHDAMYWYRQDPGQGLRLIYYSQIVNDFQKGDIAEGYSVSREKKESFPLTVTSAQKNPTAFYLCASSRGWNTVNTEAFFGQGTRLTVV.

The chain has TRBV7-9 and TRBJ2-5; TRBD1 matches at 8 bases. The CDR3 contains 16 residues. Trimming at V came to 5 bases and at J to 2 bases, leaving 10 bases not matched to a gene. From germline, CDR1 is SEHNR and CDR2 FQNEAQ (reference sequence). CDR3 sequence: CASSPGDRGQQETQYF. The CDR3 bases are TGTGCCAGCAGCCCGGGTGACAGGGGACAACAAGAGACCCAGTACTTC.

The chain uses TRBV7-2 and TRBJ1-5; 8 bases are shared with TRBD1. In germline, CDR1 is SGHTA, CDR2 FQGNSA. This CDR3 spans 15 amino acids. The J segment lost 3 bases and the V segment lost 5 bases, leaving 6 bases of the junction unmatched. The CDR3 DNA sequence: TGTGCCAGCAGCCAAAGCAGGGGGCCCAATCAGCCCCAGCATTTT. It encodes CASSQSRGPNQPQHF.

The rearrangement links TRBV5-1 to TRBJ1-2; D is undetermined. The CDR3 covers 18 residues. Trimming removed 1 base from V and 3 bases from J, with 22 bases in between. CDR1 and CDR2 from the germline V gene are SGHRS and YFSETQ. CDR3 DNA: TGCGCCAGCAGCTTGACCCCATCCTCCCCCCACAGAGACTATGGCTACACCTTC. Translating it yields CASSLTPSSPHRDYGYTF.

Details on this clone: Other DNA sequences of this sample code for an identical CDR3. Here the CDR3 reads CASSPRQGDGYTF. The CDR3 DNA follows: TGTGCCAGCAGCCCCCGACAGGGAGATGGCTACACCTTC. V usage is TRBV7-3 and J usage is TRBJ1-2; TRBD1 agrees at 7 bases. Trimming took 5 bases from V and 6 from J; bases not matched to a gene: 6. From germline, CDR1 is SGHTA and CDR2 FQGTGA. There are 13 residues in the CDR3.

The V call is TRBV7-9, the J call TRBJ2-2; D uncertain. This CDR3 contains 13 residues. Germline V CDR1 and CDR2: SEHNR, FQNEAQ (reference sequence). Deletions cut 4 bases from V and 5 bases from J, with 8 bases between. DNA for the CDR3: TGTGCCAGCAGCTATACTCAAACCGGGGAGCTGTTTTTT. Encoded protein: CASSYTQTGELFF.

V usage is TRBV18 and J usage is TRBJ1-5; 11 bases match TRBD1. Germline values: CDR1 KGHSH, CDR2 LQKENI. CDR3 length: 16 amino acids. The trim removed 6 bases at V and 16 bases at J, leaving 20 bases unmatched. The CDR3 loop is CASSPIHGQGASFYHF. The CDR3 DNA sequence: TGTGCCAGCTCCCCGATACATGGACAGGGGGCGAGTTTTTATCATTTT.

In nucleotides, the CDR3 is TGTGCCAGCAGCTTAAGCCCCGCAGGGGGAGGCACTGAAGCTTTCTTT. This gives the protein CASSLSPAGGGTEAFF. The V and J genes are TRBV7-3 and TRBJ1-1; 7 bases line up with TRBD1. Germline loops: CDR1 SGHTA, CDR2 FQGTGA. With V trimmed by 1 base and J by 4 bases, 9 bases remained unmatched. CDR3 length: 16 residues.

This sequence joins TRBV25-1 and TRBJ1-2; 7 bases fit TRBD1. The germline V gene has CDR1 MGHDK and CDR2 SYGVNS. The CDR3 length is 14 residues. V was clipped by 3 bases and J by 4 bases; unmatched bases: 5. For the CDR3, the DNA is TGTGCCAGCAGTGACACCCGGGACAGCTATGGCTACACCTTC. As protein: CASSDTRDSYGYTF.

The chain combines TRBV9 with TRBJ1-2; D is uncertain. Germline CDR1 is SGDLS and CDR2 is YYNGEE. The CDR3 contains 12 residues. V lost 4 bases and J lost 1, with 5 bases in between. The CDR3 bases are TGTGCCAGCAGCCAACATAACTATGGCTACACCTTC. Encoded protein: CASSQHNYGYTF.

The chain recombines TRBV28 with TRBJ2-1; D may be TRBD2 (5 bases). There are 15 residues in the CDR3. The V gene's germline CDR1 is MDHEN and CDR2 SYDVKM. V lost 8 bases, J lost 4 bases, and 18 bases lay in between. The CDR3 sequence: CASRQRGLNYNEQFF. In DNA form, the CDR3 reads TGTGCCAGCCGCCAAAGAGGGTTGAATTACAATGAGCAGTTCTTC. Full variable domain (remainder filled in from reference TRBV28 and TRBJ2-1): DVKVTQSSRYLVKRTGEKVFLECVQDMDHENMFWYRQDPGLGLRLIYFSYDVKMKEKGDIPEGYSVSREKKERFSLILESASTNQTSMYLCASRQRGLNYNEQFFGPGTRLTVL.

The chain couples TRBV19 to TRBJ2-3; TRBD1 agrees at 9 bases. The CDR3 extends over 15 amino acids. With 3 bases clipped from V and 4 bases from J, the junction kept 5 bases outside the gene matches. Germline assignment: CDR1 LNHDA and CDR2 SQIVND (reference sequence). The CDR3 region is CASSMWDREADTQYF. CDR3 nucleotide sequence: TGTGCCAGTAGTATGTGGGACAGGGAGGCAGATACGCAGTATTTT.